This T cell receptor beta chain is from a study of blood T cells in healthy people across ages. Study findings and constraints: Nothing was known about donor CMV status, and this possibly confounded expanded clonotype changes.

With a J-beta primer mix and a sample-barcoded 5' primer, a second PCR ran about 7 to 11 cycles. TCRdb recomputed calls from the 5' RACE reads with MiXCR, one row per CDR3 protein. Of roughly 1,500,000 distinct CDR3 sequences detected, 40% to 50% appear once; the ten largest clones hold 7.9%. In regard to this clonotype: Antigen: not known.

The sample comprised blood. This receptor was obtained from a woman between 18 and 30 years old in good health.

This chain's CDR3 is CAISGISGIVGRVNEQFF. The DNA for the CDR3 is TGTGCCATCAGCGGAATTAGCGGGATCGTAGGGCGGGTCAATGAGCAGTTCTTC. The rearrangement links TRBV10-3 to TRBJ2-1; 8 positions agree with TRBD2. Germline CDR1 is ENHRY and CDR2 is SYGVKD. Germline trimming cut 6 bases from V and 6 bases from J; bases unmatched to any gene: 19. CDR3 length: 18 amino acids.